The subject of this entry is one T cell receptor (beta chain). The data stem from a study of CD8 T cells in Susac syndrome. Reverse transcription of about 0.45 to 1 ug RNA was carried out with random hexamers. TCRdb re-derived calls from the immunoSEQ multiplex PCR reads in MiXCR, one entry per CDR3 protein. The sample has over 120,000 distinct CDR3 sequences; roughly 94% are singletons. Trimming removed 5 bases from V and 0 bases from J; junction bases left unmatched: 6. The germline V gene has CDR1 DFQATT and CDR2 SNEGSKA (reference sequence). There are 15 residues in the CDR3. This chain links TRBV20-1 with TRBJ2-7; 11 bases line up with TRBD1. The source is a human donor in good health. The specimen was CD4+ T cells from PBMCs. DNA for the CDR3: TGCAGTGCTCGCACCGGGACAGGGGGCTCCTACGAGCAGTACTTC. Translation: CSARTGTGGSYEQYF.